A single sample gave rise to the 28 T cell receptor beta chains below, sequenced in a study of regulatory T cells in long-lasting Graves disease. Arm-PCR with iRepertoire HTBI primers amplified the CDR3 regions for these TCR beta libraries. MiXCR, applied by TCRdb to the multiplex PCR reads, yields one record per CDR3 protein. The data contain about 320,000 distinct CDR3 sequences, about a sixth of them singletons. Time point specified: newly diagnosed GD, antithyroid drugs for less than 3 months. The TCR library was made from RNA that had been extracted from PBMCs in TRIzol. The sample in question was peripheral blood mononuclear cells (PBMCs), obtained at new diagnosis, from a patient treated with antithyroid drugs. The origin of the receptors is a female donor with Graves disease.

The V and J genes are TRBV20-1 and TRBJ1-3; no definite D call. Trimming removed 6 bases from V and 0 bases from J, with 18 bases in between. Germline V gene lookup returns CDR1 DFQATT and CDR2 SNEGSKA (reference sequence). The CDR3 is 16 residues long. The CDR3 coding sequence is TGCAGTGCGATGGCCCCGAATGACAACTCTGGAAACACCATATATTTT. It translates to CSAMAPNDNSGNTIYF.

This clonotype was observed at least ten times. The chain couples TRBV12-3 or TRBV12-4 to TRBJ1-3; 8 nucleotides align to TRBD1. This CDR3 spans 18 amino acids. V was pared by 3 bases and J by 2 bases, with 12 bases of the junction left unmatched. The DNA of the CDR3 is TGTGCCAGCAGTTTTACGGGACAGGTCTCTTCCCCTGGAAACACCATATATTTT. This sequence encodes CASSFTGQVSSPGNTIYF.

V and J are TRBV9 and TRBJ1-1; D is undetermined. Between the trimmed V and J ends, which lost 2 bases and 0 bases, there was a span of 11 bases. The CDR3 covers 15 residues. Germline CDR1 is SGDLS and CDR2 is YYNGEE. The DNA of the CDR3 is TGTGCCAGCAGCGTTGAAATGGGGATGAACACTGAAGCTTTCTTT. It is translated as CASSVEMGMNTEAFF.

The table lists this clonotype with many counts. CDR3 in amino acids: CASRGQGLEKLFF. CDR3 DNA: TGTGCCAGTAGGGGACAGGGACTTGAAAAACTGTTTTTT. This chain links TRBV19 with TRBJ1-4; 9 bases map to TRBD1. Trimming took 6 bases from V and 7 from J; bases not matched to a gene: 3. Germline values: CDR1 LNHDA, CDR2 SQIVND (reference sequence). The CDR3 runs to 13 residues.

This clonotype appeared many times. The CDR3 bases are TGTGCCAGCAGCCCCCTGACAGGGGCGAACAATGAGCAGTTCTTC. It translates to CASSPLTGANNEQFF. The rearrangement uses TRBV11-2 and TRBJ2-1, with 8 bases lining up with TRBD1. CDR3 length equals 15 residues. Germline CDR1 is SGHAT and CDR2 is FQNNGV. After removal of 5 bases from V and 5 bases from J, the junction contained 8 bases not matched to a gene.

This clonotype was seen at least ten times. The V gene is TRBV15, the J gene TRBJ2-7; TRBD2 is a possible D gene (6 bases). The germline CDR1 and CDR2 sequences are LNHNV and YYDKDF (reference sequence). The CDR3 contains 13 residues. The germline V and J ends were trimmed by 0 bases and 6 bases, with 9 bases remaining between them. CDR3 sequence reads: CATSRDGGIEQYF. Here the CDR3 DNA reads TGTGCCACCAGCAGAGATGGGGGGATCGAGCAGTACTTC.

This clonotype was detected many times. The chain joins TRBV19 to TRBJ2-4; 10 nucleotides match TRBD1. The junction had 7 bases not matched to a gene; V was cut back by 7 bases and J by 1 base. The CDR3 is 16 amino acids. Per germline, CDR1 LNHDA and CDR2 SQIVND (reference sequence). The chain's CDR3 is CASTVGGQGAKNIQYF. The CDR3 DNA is TGTGCCAGTACCGTGGGGGGACAGGGGGCCAAAAACATTCAGTACTTC.

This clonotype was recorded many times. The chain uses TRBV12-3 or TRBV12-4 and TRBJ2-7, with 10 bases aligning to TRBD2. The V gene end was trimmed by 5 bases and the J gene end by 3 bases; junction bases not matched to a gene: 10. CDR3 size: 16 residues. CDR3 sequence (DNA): TGTGCCAGCAGTCCTAGCGGGAGAGGATTTCGCTACGAGCAGTACTTC. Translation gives CASSPSGRGFRYEQYF.

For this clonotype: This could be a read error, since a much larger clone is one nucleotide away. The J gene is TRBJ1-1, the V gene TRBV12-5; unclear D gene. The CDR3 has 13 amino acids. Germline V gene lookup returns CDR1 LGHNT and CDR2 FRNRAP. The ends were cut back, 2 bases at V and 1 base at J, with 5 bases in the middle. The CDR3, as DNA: TGTGCTAGTGGTTTGACGGGGAACACTGAAGCTTTCTTT. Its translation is CASGLTGNTEAFF.

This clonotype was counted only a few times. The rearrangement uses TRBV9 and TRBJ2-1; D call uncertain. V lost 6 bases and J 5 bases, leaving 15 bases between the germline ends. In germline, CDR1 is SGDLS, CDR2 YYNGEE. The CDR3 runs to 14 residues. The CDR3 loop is CASNPGNFDNEQFF. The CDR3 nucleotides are TGTGCCAGCAACCCTGGGAACTTCGACAATGAGCAGTTCTTC.

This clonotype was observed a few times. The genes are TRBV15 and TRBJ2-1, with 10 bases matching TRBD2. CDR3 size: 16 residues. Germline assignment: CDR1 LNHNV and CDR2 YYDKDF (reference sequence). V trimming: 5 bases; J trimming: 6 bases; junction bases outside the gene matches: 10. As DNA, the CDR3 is TGTGCCACCAGCTCGCGAGCGGGAGGGCTTTTCAATGAGCAGTTCTTC. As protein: CATSSRAGGLFNEQFF. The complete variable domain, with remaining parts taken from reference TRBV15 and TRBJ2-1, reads DAMVIQNPRYQVTQFGKPVTLSCSQTLNHNVMYWYQQKSSQAPKLLFHYYDKDFNNEADTPDNFQSRRPNTSFCFLDIRSPGLGDTAMYLCATSSRAGGLFNEQFFGPGTRLTVL.

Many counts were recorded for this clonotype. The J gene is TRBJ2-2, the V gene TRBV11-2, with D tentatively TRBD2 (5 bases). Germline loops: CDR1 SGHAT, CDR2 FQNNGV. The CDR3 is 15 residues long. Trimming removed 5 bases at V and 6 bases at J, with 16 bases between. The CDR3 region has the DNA TGTGCCAGCAGCCTCGAGCGGTCAGCCCCCGGGGAGCTGTTTTTT. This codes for CASSLERSAPGELFF. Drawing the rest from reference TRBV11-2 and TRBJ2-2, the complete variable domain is EAGVAQSPRYKIIEKRQSVAFWCNPISGHATLYWYQQILGQGPKLLIQFQNNGVVDDSQLPKDRFSAERLKGVDSTLKIQPAKLEDSAVYLCASSLERSAPGELFFGEGSRLTVL.

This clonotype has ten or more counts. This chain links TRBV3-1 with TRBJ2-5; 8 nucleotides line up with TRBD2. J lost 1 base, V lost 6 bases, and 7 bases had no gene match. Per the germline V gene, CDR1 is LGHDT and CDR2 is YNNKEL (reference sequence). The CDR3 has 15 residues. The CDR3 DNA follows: TGTGCCAGCAGGGGGTGGCGGGAGGTCCAAGAGACCCAGTACTTC. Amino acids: CASRGWREVQETQYF.

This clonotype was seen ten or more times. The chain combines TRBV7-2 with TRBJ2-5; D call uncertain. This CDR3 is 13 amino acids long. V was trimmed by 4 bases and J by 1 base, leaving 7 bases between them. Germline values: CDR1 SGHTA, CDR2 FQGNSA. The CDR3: CASSSESQETQYF. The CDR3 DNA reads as TGTGCCAGCAGCTCCGAGAGCCAAGAGACCCAGTACTTC. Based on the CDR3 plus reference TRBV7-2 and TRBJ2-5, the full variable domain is GAGVSQSPSNKVTEKGKDVELRCDPISGHTALYWYRQSLGQGLEFLIYFQGNSAPDKSGLPSDRFSAERTGGSVSTLTIQRTQQEDSAVYLCASSSESQETQYFGPGTRLLVL.

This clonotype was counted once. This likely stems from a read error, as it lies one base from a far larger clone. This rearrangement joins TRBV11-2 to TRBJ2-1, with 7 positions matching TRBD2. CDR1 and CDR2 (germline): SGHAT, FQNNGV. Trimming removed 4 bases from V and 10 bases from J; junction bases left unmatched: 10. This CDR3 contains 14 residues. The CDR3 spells CASSSLAVSYEQFF. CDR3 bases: TGTGCCAGCAGCTCCCTAGCGGTATCCTACGAGCAGTTCTTC.

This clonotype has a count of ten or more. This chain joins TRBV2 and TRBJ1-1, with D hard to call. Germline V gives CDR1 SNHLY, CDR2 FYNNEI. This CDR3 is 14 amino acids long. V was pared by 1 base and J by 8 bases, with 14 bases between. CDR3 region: CASSEDFRSVEAFF. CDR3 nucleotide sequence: TGTGCCAGCAGTGAAGATTTTAGGTCGGTGGAAGCTTTCTTT.

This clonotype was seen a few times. CDR3 loop: CASRAGTEQYF. In DNA form, the CDR3 reads TGTGCCAGCAGGGCTGGGACCGAGCAGTACTTC. This chain connects TRBV6-1 to TRBJ2-7, with D perhaps given as TRBD1 or TRBD2 (5 bases each). The CDR3 loop spans 11 amino acids. The germline V gene encodes CDR1 MNHNS and CDR2 SASEGT. V was pared by 6 bases and J by 6 bases, with 9 bases between.

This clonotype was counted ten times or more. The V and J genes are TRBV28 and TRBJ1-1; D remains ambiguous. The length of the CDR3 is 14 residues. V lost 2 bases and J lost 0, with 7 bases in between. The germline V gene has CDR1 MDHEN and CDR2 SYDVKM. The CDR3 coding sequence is TGTGCCAGCAGTTTAAGTACCCTGAACACTGAAGCTTTCTTT. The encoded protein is CASSLSTLNTEAFF.

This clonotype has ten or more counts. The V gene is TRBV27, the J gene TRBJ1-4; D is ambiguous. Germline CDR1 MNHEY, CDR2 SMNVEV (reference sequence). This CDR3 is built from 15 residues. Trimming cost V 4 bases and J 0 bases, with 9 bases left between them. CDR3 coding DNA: TGTGCCAGCAGTTCACAGTCAGCAACTAATGAAAAACTGTTTTTT. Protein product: CASSSQSATNEKLFF. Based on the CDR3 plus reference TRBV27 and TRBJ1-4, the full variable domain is EAQVTQNPRYLITVTGKKLTVTCSQNMNHEYMSWYRQDPGLGLRQIYYSMNVEVTDKGDVPEGYKVSRKEKRNFPLILESPSPNQTSLYFCASSSQSATNEKLFFGSGTQLSVL.

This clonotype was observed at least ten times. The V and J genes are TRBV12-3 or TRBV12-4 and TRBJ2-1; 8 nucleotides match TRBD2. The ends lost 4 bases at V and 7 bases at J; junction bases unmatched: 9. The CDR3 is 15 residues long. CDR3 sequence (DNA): TGTGCCAGCAGTTCCCTTAGCGGGATCAGGAATGAGCAGTTCTTC. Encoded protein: CASSSLSGIRNEQFF.

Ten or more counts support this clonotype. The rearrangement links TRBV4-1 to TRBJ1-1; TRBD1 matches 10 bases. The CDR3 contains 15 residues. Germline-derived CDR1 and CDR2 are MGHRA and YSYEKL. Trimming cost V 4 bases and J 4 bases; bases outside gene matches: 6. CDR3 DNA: TGCGCCAGCAGCCCACCGGGACAGGGGACCACTGAAGCTTTCTTT. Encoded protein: CASSPPGQGTTEAFF.

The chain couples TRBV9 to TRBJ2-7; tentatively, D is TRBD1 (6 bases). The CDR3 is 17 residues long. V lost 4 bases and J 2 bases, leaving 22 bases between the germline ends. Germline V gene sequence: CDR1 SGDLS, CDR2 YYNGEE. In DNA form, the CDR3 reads TGTGCCAGCAGCCCGCTCCAGGGGATCCTCGAGACCTACGAGCAGTACTTC. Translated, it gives CASSPLQGILETYEQYF.

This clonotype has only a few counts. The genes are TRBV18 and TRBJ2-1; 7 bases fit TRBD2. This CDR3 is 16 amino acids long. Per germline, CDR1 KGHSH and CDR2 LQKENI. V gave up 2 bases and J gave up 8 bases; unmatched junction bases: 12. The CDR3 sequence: CASSPSAGRVGHEQFF. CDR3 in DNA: TGTGCCAGCTCACCAAGCGCGGGGAGGGTCGGGCATGAGCAGTTCTTC.

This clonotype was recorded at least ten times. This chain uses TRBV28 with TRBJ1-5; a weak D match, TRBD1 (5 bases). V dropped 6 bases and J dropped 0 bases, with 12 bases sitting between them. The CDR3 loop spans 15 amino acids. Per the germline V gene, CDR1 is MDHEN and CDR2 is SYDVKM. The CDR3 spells CASSRQGNSNQPQHF. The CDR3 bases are TGTGCCAGCAGCCGGCAGGGAAATAGCAATCAGCCCCAGCATTTT. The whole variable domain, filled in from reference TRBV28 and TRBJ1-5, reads DVKVTQSSRYLVKRTGEKVFLECVQDMDHENMFWYRQDPGLGLRLIYFSYDVKMKEKGDIPEGYSVSREKKERFSLILESASTNQTSMYLCASSRQGNSNQPQHFGDGTRLSIL.

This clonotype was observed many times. The CDR3 region has the DNA TGTGCCAGCCAGGCAGGCTCCTACGAGCAGTACTTC. Translating it yields CASQAGSYEQYF. The chain has TRBV7-9 and TRBJ2-7; D remains ambiguous. This CDR3 spans 12 amino acids. The V end lost 8 bases, the J end lost 0 bases, and 8 bases lay between the germline ends. Germline values: CDR1 SEHNR, CDR2 FQNEAQ (reference sequence).

CDR3 nucleotide sequence: TGTGCCAGCAGCCAATCATACAGGGGGATGAACACCGGGGAGCTGTTTTTT. Its translation: CASSQSYRGMNTGELFF. This chain links TRBV16 with TRBJ2-2; TRBD1 agrees at 8 bases. The CDR3 is 17 residues long. The germline V gene has CDR1 KGHSY and CDR2 FQNENV. With 0 bases clipped from V and 1 base from J, the junction kept 4 bases outside the gene matches. Variable domain in full (rest from reference TRBV16 and TRBJ2-2): GEEVAQTPKHLVRGEGQKAKLYCAPIKGHSYVFWYQQVLKNEFKFLISFQNENVFDETGMPKERFSAKCLPNSPCSLEIQATKLEDSAVYFCASSQSYRGMNTGELFFGEGSRLTVL.

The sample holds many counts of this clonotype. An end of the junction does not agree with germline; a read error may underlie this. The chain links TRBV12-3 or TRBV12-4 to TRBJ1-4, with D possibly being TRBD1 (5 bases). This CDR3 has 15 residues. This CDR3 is CVSSKDGAVVEKLFF. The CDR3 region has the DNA TGTGTCAGCAGCAAGGACGGGGCGGTTGTTGAAAAACTGTTTTTT.

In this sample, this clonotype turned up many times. The CDR3 DNA follows: TGTGCCAGTCGGTGGACATGGACTACCGGGGAGCTGTTTTTT. Translating gives CASRWTWTTGELFF. This sequence joins TRBV28 and TRBJ2-2; D tentatively reads TRBD1 or TRBD2 (5 bases each). Per germline, CDR1 MDHEN and CDR2 SYDVKM. The V and J ends lost 9 bases and 5 bases respectively, with 16 bases between them. The CDR3 covers 14 residues.